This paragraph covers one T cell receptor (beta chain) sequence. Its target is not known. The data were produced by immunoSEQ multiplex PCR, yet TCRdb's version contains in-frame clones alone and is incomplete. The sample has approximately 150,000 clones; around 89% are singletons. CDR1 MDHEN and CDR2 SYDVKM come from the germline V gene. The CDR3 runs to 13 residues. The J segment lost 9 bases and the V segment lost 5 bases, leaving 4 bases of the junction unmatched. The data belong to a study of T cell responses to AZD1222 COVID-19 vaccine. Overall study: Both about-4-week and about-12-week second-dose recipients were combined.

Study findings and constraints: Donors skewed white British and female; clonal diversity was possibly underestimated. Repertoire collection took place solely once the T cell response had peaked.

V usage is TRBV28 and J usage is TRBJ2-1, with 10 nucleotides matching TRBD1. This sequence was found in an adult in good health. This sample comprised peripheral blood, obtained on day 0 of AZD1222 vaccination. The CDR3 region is CASSPDRGSEQFF. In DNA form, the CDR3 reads TGTGCCAGCAGTCCGGACAGGGGGAGTGAGCAGTTCTTC.